A selection of T cell receptor beta chains follows, all from one sample in a study of neurological immune-mediated disorders. TCRdb re-analysed the 5' RACE reads in MiXCR, keeping a single row per CDR3 protein. The table includes around 32,000 distinct CDR3 sequences, roughly 12% detected once. The sample comprised PBMCs. These receptor sequences come from a woman aged 55-69 years in good health. Both conserved end residues are trimmed from each CDR3.

V gene	J gene	CDR3 protein
TRBV12-3/TRBV12-4	TRBJ2-3	ASRGSTDTQY
TRBV5-5	TRBJ2-1	ASSLAQGIYNEQF
TRBV29-1	TRBJ2-3	SGGEGTTQY
TRBV24-1	TRBJ2-1	ATSDPSDRKNEQF
TRBV5-1	TRBJ2-3	ASSLLAGTDTQY
TRBV7-2	TRBJ2-7	ASKWRGPYEQY
TRBV28	TRBJ2-7	ASGSTSTPYEQY
TRBV10-3	TRBJ2-1	AIRGQDSYNEQF
TRBV5-1	TRBJ2-6	ASSLSGGSSGANVLT
TRBV6-1	TRBJ1-6	ASSEGTTASPLH
TRBV12-3/TRBV12-4	TRBJ2-1	ASTTRVGGSGDEQF
TRBV5-1	TRBJ1-6	ASRDRLTSPLH
TRBV6-5	TRBJ2-4	ATSNGLQNIQY
TRBV24-1	TRBJ2-2	ATRGRSGPTGELF
TRBV20-1	TRBJ1-2	SARDRPPGLGGYT
TRBV3-1	TRBJ2-2	ASSQTGGTGELF
TRBV7-9	TRBJ1-5	ASSLTSNQPQH
TRBV3-1	TRBJ2-5	ASSKEVEETQY
TRBV5-1	TRBJ1-1	ASSLDSGNTEAF
TRBV4-2	TRBJ2-1	ASSQEAGLPYNEQF
TRBV7-6	TRBJ1-5	ASSLEDGRQPQH
TRBV10-3	TRBJ1-5	AISVTQRQPQH
TRBV20-1	TRBJ2-6	SARDFPAGLPGANVLT
TRBV29-1	TRBJ2-5	SVGLRGRGGQETQY
TRBV5-1	TRBJ2-7	ASSVRPGLPREQY
TRBV9	TRBJ2-2	ASSGWTGGNTGELF
TRBV15	TRBJ1-3	ATSRPGPKNTIY
TRBV10-3	TRBJ2-5	ATNLDPSETQY
TRBV3-1	TRBJ2-5	ASSGQETQY
TRBV7-9	TRBJ1-1	ASSRVGEGEAF
TRBV7-9	TRBJ2-3	ATKGGDTQY
TRBV10-1	TRBJ1-1	ASSRRREQGEAF
TRBV10-3	TRBJ2-7	AISLGRDRITYEQY
TRBV27	TRBJ2-6	SSSPPGYSGANVLT
TRBV5-1	TRBJ1-4	ASAAYSGEKLF
TRBV18	TRBJ2-3	ASSPVGGMDTQY
TRBV5-6	TRBJ2-1	ASSYLGDYNEQF
TRBV7-3	TRBJ1-6	ASSSFGDYNSPLH
TRBV7-8	TRBJ2-3	ASRWGADTQY
TRBV4-3	TRBJ1-2	ANSQEGDYGYT
TRBV11-1	TRBJ2-3	ASSRSGPSTDTQY
TRBV18	TRBJ2-3	ASSLRDRGQADTQY
TRBV2	TRBJ2-7	ASSELAYEQY
TRBV7-3	TRBJ2-1	ANSLTRGGYNKQF
TRBV18	TRBJ1-3	ASSPSPGDTIY
TRBV7-3	TRBJ1-2	ASSSGTGNGYT
TRBV10-1	TRBJ2-2	ASRAGQNTGELF
TRBV20-1	TRBJ2-3	SARVSTSGGVKTQY
TRBV3-1	TRBJ1-6	ASSQVENSPLH
TRBV15	TRBJ2-4	ATSGDTKNIQY
TRBV7-2	TRBJ2-6	ASSRLGPGANVLT
TRBV28	TRBJ2-1	ASSLRLAGTNEQF
TRBV21-1	TRBJ2-1	ASSNITGGPHCKDEF
TRBV3-1	TRBJ2-7	ASSLELAGDEQY
TRBV5-1	TRBJ2-5	ASSLQGYGRQETQY